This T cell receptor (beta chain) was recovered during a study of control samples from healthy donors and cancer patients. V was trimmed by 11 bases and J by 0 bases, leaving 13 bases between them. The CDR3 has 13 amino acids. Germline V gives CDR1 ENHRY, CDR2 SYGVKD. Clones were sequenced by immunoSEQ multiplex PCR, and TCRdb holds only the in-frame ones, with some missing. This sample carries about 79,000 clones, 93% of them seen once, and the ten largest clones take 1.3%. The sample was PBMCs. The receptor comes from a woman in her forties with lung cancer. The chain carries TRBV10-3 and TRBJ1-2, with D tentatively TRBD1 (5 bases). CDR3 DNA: TGTGCCCTGACGGGGGACCCTAACTATGGCTACACCTTC. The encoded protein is CALTGDPNYGYTF.